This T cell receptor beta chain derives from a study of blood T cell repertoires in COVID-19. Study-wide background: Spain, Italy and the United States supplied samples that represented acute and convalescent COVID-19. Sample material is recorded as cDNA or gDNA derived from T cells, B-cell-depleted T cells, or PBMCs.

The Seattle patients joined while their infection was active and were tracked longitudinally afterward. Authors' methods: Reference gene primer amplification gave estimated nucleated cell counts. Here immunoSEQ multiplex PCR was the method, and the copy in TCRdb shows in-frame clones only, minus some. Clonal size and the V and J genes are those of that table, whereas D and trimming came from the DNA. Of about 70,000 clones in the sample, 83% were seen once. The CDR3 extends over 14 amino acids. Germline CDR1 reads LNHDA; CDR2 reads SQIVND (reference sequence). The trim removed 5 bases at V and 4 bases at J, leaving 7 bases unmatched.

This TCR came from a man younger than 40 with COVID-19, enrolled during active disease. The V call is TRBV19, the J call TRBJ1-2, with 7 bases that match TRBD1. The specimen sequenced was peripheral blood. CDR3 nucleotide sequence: TGTGCCAGTAGTGGTACGACAGGGCCCTATGGCTACACCTTC. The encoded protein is CASSGTTGPYGYTF.